This T cell receptor (beta chain) was sequenced in a study of blood T cell repertoires in COVID-19. On the study more broadly: COVID-19 samples collected from the United States, Italy and Spain covered acute and convalescent phases.

Recruited during active infection, patients (from Seattle) were subsequently followed longitudinally. Produced via immunoSEQ multiplex PCR; TCRdb's table is partial and in-frame only. Of 250,000 to 350,000 clones in the sample, 84% were seen once. The junction had 4 bases not matched to a gene; V was cut back by 2 bases and J by 2 bases. CDR3 length: 16 residues. CDR1 and CDR2 (germline): SGHNT, YYREEE (reference sequence). This chain connects TRBV5-4 to TRBJ2-6; 7 bases are a match to TRBD1. Specimen: peripheral blood. The TCR comes from a human donor with COVID-19, enrolled during active disease. The donor label of this sample is uncertain. CDR3 region: CASSLGGPPGANVLTF. The DNA of the CDR3 is TGTGCCAGCAGCTTAGGGGGCCCCCCTGGGGCCAACGTCCTGACTTTC.